These 4 T cell receptor beta chains came from one sample sequenced in a study of T cell repertoires in cytomegalovirus infection. TCRdb reanalysed the reads using MiXCR and keeps one entry per CDR3 protein. The data contain 300,000 to 450,000 distinct CDR3 sequences, around 18% of them singletons. Sequencing input: PBMCs. These TCRs come from a human donor in good health (CMV status not recorded). Some clones in this sample may be carry-over from other donors' samples.

This rearrangement joins TRBV20-1 to TRBJ2-1; possibly TRBD1 or TRBD2 for D (5 bases each). The germline V and J ends were trimmed by 3 bases and 8 bases, with 14 bases remaining between them. CDR3 length equals 13 residues. From germline, CDR1 is DFQATT and CDR2 SNEGSKA (reference sequence). The CDR3 here is CSARGESDHEQFF. The CDR3 DNA sequence: TGCAGTGCTAGGGGGGAGAGCGATCATGAGCAGTTCTTC.

The chain is built from TRBV2 and TRBJ2-1; D unresolved. Germline CDR1 is SNHLY and CDR2 is FYNNEI. With 5 bases removed from V and 7 bases from J, the gap between germline ends came to 6 bases. The CDR3 contains 11 residues. For the CDR3, the DNA is TGTGCCAGCAGTAAAGTAAATGAGCAGTTCTTC. Amino acid sequence: CASSKVNEQFF.

This clonotype was found a few times. The V call is TRBV24-1, the J call TRBJ2-5; 11 bases line up with TRBD2. Germline values: CDR1 KGHDR, CDR2 SFDVKD. This CDR3 region has 13 residues. The J segment lost 9 bases and the V segment lost 4 bases, leaving 3 bases of the junction unmatched. The CDR3 reads CATSEGSGRAQYF. As DNA, the CDR3 is TGTGCCACCAGTGAGGGTAGCGGGAGGGCCCAGTACTTC.

This clonotype showed up just a few times. At one end the junction does not follow the germline gene, possibly because of a read error. The V gene is TRBV10-3, the J gene TRBJ2-7, with 8 nucleotides matching TRBD1. The germline CDR1 and CDR2 sequences are ENHRY and SYGVKD. The CDR3 spans 14 residues. In DNA form, the CDR3 reads TGTGCCATCACTGAGGGACAGGACTCCTACGAGCAGTACTTC. This gives the protein CAITEGQDSYEQYF.